The 22 T cell receptor beta chains reported below all come from one sample, sequenced in a study of identical twins. Using its own MiXCR run on the 5' RACE reads, TCRdb lists one record per CDR3 protein. The sample records 1.5 million to 2 million distinct CDR3 sequences, under 35% being singletons. The sample consisted of cord blood. The receptor source for this set is a newborn girl in good health.

This clonotype was found a few times. In nucleotides, the CDR3 is TGTGCCAGCAGTTACCCGTGGGCTAGTATGACCGATCAAGAGACCCAGTACTTC. This sequence encodes CASSYPWASMTDQETQYF. The rearrangement links TRBV12-3 or TRBV12-4 to TRBJ2-5, with D hard to call. The ends were cut back, 4 bases at V and 2 bases at J, with 23 bases in the middle. There are 18 residues in the CDR3.

This chain uses TRBV12-3 or TRBV12-4 with TRBJ2-1; 14 bases line up with TRBD2. The V gene end was trimmed by 4 bases and the J gene end by 7 bases; junction bases not matched to a gene: 6. The CDR3 covers 16 residues. Here the CDR3 reads CASSYLRTSGGNEQFF. CDR3 in DNA: TGTGCCAGCAGTTACCTCAGGACTAGCGGGGGGAATGAGCAGTTCTTC.

This clonotype has only a few counts. V gene TRBV12-3 or TRBV12-4 combines with J gene TRBJ2-3; the match to TRBD1 covers 8 bases. The CDR3 runs 14 residues. J gave up 6 bases and V 5 bases, and 7 bases lay outside the gene matches. CDR3 DNA: TGTGCCAGCAGTCCCACCAACAGGGGGGATACGCAGTATTTT. Translated: CASSPTNRGDTQYF.

With regard to this clonotype: The junction departs from the called germline gene at one end, perhaps through a read error. The J gene is TRBJ1-2, the V gene TRBV20-1, with 9 bases aligning to TRBD1. CDR1 DFQATT and CDR2 SNEGSKA come from the germline V gene (reference sequence). The CDR3 sequence is 15 residues long. The CDR3 sequence is CSARDTWGQGYGHTF. As DNA, the CDR3 is TGCAGTGCTAGAGACACATGGGGACAGGGATATGGCCACACCTTC.

This clonotype was seen repeatedly, ten times or more. This rearrangement joins TRBV27 to TRBJ2-5; no clear D. Germline V gene lookup returns CDR1 MNHEY and CDR2 SMNVEV (reference sequence). V lost 5 bases and J 2 bases, leaving 12 bases between the germline ends. This CDR3 spans 14 amino acids. CDR3 sequence (DNA): TGTGCCAGCAGTAGAGGACCAGTTCAAGAGACCCAGTACTTC. This encodes CASSRGPVQETQYF.

The chain is built from TRBV20-1 and TRBJ2-3; possibly TRBD1 for D (5 bases). Trimming cost V 6 bases and J 2 bases, with 15 bases left between them. The CDR3 runs to 14 residues. Germline V gene data show CDR1 as DFQATT and CDR2 as SNEGSKA (reference sequence). The CDR3 sequence: CSAPRGSPTDTQYF. CDR3 coding DNA: TGCAGTGCCCCTAGGGGTAGCCCCACAGATACGCAGTATTTT.

The V gene is TRBV5-1, the J gene TRBJ2-3; D might be TRBD1 or TRBD2, each matching 5 bases. This CDR3 is 15 amino acids long. Trimming removed 4 bases at V and 2 bases at J, with 14 bases between. The germline V gene encodes CDR1 SGHRS and CDR2 YFSETQ. CDR3 in amino acids: CASSLRGPFTDTQYF. The CDR3 nucleotides are TGCGCCAGCAGCCTCCGGGGACCCTTCACAGATACGCAGTATTTT.

This sequence joins TRBV4-1 and TRBJ1-1; perhaps TRBD1 as D (5 bases). Deletions cut 3 bases from V and 1 base from J, with 12 bases between. There are 15 residues in the CDR3. Looked up from germline, CDR1 is MGHRA and CDR2 is YSYEKL. The chain's CDR3 is CASSHLGLPNTEAFF. The CDR3 DNA reads as TGCGCCAGCAGCCATTTGGGACTCCCGAACACTGAAGCTTTCTTT.

This clonotype was observed a handful of times. The chain carries TRBV20-1 and TRBJ2-3; 9 nucleotides align to TRBD2. The V and J ends lost 5 bases and 6 bases, in that order; junction bases with no gene match: 9. Germline-derived CDR1 and CDR2 are DFQATT and SNEGSKA (reference sequence). This CDR3 has 14 residues. CDR3 loop: CSASGLAFSDTQYF. CDR3 sequence (DNA): TGCAGTGCTTCGGGACTAGCATTTTCCGATACGCAGTATTTT.

The J gene is TRBJ2-4, the V gene TRBV2, with D possibly matching TRBD2 (5 bases). Germline lookup yields CDR1 SNHLY and CDR2 FYNNEI. The CDR3 runs 16 residues. V was pared by 3 bases and J by 0 bases, with 12 bases between. CDR3 in DNA: TGTGCCAGCAGTGAGAATAGCGTCTTAGCCAAAAACATTCAGTACTTC. As protein: CASSENSVLAKNIQYF.

This clonotype was recorded a few times. The rearrangement uses TRBV24-1 and TRBJ2-3; D gene unclear. This CDR3 is built from 13 residues. V lost 0 bases and J lost 0, with 0 bases in between. Germline V gene data show CDR1 as KGHDR and CDR2 as SFDVKD. The CDR3 nucleotides read TGTGCCACCAGTGATTTGAGCACAGATACGCAGTATTTT. This gives the protein CATSDLSTDTQYF.

The gene calls are TRBV3-1 and TRBJ1-4; 7 bases line up with TRBD1. The CDR3 extends over 19 amino acids. CDR1 and CDR2 (germline): LGHDT, YNNKEL (reference sequence). The J segment lost 4 bases and the V segment lost 2 bases, leaving 16 bases of the junction unmatched. The CDR3: CASSQRFGQVGGVNEKLFF. CDR3 DNA sequence: TGTGCCAGCAGCCAACGATTCGGACAGGTTGGGGGGGTTAATGAAAAACTGTTTTTT.

This clonotype was counted a few times. The CDR3 DNA reads TGTGCCAGCAGGCCGGGGGACTCCTATAATTCACCCCTCCACTTT. Its translation: CASRPGDSYNSPLHF. The V call is TRBV28, the J call TRBJ1-6, with D possibly TRBD1 on 5 matching bases. Germline CDR1 is MDHEN and CDR2 is SYDVKM. This CDR3 has 15 amino acids. The V end lost 6 bases, the J end lost 0 bases, and 9 bases lay between the germline ends.

Worth noting for this clonotype: A much more abundant neighbour one base away suggests this may be a read error. CDR3 sequence reads: CASSPPSLRIQYF. In DNA form, the CDR3 reads TGTGCCAGCTCTCCCCCCTCCTTGCGGATTCAGTACTTC. This chain joins TRBV18 and TRBJ2-7, with D unresolved. The CDR3 spans 13 residues. V dropped 6 bases and J dropped 10 bases, with 19 bases sitting between them. The V gene's germline CDR1 is KGHSH and CDR2 LQKENI.

This clonotype has only a few counts. V is TRBV18 and J is TRBJ2-4, with unresolved D. V lost 0 bases, J lost 2 bases, and 8 bases lay in between. This CDR3 has 15 amino acids. In germline, CDR1 is KGHSH, CDR2 LQKENI. This CDR3 is CASSPPPSTKNIQYF. CDR3 nucleotides: TGTGCCAGCTCACCACCACCGAGTACCAAAAACATTCAGTACTTC.

J is TRBJ2-6 and V is TRBV6-5; D is unclear. The CDR3 is made up of 17 amino acids. Trimming cost V 5 bases and J 0 bases, with 14 bases left between them. CDR1 and CDR2 (germline): MNHEY, SVGAGI. CDR3 in amino acids: CASSTLLISSGANVLTF. The CDR3 DNA sequence: TGTGCCAGCAGTACCCTCTTAATTTCCTCTGGGGCCAACGTCCTGACTTTC.

This clonotype was counted between two and nine times. The DNA of the CDR3 is TGTGCCAGCAAGGACAGGGCCACAGATACGCAGTATTTT. Its translation is CASKDRATDTQYF. The rearrangement links TRBV25-1 to TRBJ2-3, with 8 nucleotides matching TRBD1. CDR3 length: 13 amino acids. V dropped 7 bases and J dropped 2; count of bases not matched to a gene: 2. The germline V gene encodes CDR1 MGHDK and CDR2 SYGVNS.

This clonotype was counted at least ten times. The chain couples TRBV10-3 to TRBJ1-2; D possibly corresponds to TRBD1 (6 bases). This CDR3 region has 21 residues. Germline V CDR1 and CDR2: ENHRY, SYGVKD. V lost 3 bases and J 0 bases, leaving 29 bases between the germline ends. CDR3 in DNA: TGTGCCATCAGTGATCCACACTTTAACCCAGCCGGGACACCCACTAACTATGGCTACACCTTC. Protein product: CAISDPHFNPAGTPTNYGYTF.

This clonotype was counted only a few times. The CDR3 DNA reads as TGTGCCAGCAGTTACTCTGGGGTGGGGACAGATACGCAGTATTTT. Its protein product is CASSYSGVGTDTQYF. The gene calls are TRBV6-5 and TRBJ2-3; unclear D gene. This CDR3 region has 15 residues. Per germline, CDR1 MNHEY and CDR2 SVGAGI. The V gene lost 0 bases and the J gene lost 3 bases, with 10 bases spanning the gap.

This clonotype was recorded many times. V gene TRBV4-1 combines with J gene TRBJ1-2; 7 nucleotides line up with TRBD1. The germline CDR1 and CDR2 sequences are MGHRA and YSYEKL. J lost 3 bases, V lost 2 bases, and 6 bases had no gene match. This CDR3 has 15 residues. The CDR3: CASSQLLTGDYGYTF. The CDR3 bases are TGCGCCAGCAGCCAACTCCTAACAGGGGACTATGGCTACACCTTC.

The V call is TRBV18, the J call TRBJ1-1, with D possibly matching TRBD1 (5 bases). V gave up 1 base and J gave up 4 bases, with 10 bases separating them. Germline V gene sequence: CDR1 KGHSH, CDR2 LQKENI. This CDR3 has 14 amino acids. CDR3 loop: CASSPRTSGTEAFF. The CDR3 nucleotides are TGTGCCAGCTCACCACGGACATCTGGCACTGAAGCTTTCTTT.

Points on this clonotype: A read error may explain this, as a much larger clone is one base away. This chain connects TRBV18 to TRBJ2-1, with TRBD2 matching 10 bases. The DNA matches TRBJ2-7 better at its end, which makes the J call doubtful. The V gene's germline CDR1 is KGHSH and CDR2 LQKENI. This CDR3 is 17 amino acids long. The CDR3 region is CASSPGLAGGSYNEQYF. The CDR3 DNA reads TGTGCCAGCTCACCAGGGTTAGCGGGAGGCTCTTACAATGAGCAGTACTTC.